This T cell receptor (beta chain) was sequenced in a study of cytomegalovirus exposure and HLA in healthy donors. Trimming removed 5 bases at V and 2 bases at J, with 18 bases between. The CDR3 is 16 amino acids. Per germline, CDR1 SGHTA and CDR2 FQGTGA. Primers: 60 Vbeta forward and 13 Jbeta reverse. Profiling relied on immunoSEQ multiplex PCR, and the TCRdb table lists in-frame clones only, not all of them. The data contain fewer than 110,000 clones, 79% of them singletons. J is TRBJ2-5 and V is TRBV7-3, with a possible D match to TRBD2 (6 bases). Source material: PBMCs. This receptor was identified in a man aged 50 or older in good health and CMV-seropositive. As DNA, the CDR3 is TGTGCCAGCAGCCCCCAGGGACTGAAGGGGCAAGAGACCCAGTACTTC. Translation gives CASSPQGLKGQETQYF.